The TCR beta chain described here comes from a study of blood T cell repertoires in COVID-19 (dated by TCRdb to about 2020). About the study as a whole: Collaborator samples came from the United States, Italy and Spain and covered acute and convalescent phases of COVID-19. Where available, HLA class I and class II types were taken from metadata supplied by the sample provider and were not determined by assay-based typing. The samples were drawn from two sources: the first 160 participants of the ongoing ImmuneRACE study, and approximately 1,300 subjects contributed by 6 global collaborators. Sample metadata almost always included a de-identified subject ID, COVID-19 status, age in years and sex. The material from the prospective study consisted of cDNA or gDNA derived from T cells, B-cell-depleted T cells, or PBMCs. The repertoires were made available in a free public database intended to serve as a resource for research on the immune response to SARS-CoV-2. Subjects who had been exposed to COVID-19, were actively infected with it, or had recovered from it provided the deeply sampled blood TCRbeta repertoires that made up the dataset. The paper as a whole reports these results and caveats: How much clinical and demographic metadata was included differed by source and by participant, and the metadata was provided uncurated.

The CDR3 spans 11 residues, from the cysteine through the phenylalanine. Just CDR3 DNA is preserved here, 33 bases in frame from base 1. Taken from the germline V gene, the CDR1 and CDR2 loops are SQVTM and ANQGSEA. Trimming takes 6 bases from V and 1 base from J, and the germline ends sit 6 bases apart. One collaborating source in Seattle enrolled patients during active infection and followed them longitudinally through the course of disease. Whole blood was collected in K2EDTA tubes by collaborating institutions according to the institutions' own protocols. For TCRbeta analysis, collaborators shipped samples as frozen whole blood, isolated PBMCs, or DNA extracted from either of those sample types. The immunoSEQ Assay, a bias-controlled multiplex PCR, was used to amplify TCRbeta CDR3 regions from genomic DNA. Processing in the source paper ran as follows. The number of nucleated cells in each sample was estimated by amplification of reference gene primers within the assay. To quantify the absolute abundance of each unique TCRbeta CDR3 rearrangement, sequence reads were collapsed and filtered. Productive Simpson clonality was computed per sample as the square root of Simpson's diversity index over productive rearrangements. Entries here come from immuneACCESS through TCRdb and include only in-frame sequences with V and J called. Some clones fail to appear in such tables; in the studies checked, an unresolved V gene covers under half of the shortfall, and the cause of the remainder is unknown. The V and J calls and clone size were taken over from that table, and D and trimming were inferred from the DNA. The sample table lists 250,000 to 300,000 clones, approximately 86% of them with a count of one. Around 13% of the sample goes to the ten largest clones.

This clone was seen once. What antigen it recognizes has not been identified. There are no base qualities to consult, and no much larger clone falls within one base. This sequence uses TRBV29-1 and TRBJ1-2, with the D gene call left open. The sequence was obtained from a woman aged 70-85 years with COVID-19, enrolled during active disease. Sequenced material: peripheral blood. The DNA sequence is TGCAGCGTCCGGTTTAACTATGGCTACACCTTC. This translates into CSVRFNYGYTF.